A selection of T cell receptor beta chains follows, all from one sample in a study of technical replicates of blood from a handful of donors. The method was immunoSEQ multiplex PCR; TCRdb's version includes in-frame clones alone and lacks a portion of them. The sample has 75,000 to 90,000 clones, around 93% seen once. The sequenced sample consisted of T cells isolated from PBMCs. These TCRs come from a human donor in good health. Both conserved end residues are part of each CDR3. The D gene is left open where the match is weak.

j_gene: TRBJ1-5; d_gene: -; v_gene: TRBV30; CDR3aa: CAWSRRGNQPQHF
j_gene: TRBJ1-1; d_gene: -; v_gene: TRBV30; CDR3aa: CAWSVDMNTEAFF
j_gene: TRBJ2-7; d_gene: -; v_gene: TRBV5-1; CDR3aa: CASSPYSTGPEQYF
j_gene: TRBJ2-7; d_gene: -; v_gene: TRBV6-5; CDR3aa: CASSYMTGYEQYF
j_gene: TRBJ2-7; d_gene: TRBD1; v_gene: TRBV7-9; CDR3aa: CASSMGQPLDEQYF
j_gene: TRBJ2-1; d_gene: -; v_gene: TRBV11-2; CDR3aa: CASSLGRGVGNEQFF
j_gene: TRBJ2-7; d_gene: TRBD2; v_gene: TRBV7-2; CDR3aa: CASSSGLAGGEQYF
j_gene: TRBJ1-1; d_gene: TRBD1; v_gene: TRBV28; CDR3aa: CASSENRGTEAFF
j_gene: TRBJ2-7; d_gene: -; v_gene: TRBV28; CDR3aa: CASSPGFYEQYF
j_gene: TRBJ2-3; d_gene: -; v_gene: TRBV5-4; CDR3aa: CASSLRAAGDTQYF
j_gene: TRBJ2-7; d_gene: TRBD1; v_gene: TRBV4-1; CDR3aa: CASSRDRGLYEQYF
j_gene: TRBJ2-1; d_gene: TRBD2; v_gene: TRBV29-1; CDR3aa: CSVSQATSVREQFF
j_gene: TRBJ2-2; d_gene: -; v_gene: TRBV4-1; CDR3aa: CASSQSRETGELFF
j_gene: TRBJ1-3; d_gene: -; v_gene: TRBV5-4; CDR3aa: CASSPLVAGSGNTIYF
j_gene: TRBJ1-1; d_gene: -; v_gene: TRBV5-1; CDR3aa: CASSLVGRALFGNTEAFF
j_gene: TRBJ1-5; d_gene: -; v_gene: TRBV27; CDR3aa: CASRGAGGQPQHF
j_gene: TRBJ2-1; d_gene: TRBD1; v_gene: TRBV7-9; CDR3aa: CASSFLFGQGRFNEQFF
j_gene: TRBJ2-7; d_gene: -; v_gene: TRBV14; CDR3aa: CASSQGFRGSGEQYF
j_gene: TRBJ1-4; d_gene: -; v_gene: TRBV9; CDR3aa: CASSPTGLSNEKLFF
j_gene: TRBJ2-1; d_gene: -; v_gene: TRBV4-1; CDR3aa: CASSQVQGQTMYNEQFF
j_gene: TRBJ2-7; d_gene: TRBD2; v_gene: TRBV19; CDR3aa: CASSPSIQLAEGFYEQYF
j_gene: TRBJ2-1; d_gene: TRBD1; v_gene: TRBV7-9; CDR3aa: CASSLLKRTGSNEQFF
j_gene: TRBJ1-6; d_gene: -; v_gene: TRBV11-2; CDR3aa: CASSQYSSPLHF
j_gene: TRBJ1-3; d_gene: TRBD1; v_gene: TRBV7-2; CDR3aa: CATGGGGNTIYF
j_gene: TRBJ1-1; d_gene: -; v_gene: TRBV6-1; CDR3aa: CASTRLLNTEAFF
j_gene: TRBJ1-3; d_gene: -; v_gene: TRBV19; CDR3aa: CASSIGPSAGGNTIYF
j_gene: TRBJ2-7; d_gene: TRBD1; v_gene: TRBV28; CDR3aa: CASRPGTGGFSYEQYF
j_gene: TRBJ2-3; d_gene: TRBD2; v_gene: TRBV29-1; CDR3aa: CSVENEREYRGDTQYF
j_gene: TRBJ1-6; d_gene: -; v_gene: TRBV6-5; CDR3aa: CASSYSSSVVTPLHF
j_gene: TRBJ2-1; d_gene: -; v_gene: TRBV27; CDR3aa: CASSPRTGPRGYNEQFF
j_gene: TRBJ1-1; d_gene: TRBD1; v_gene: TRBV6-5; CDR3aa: CATYRGYTEAFF
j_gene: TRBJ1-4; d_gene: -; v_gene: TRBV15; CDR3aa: CATSSETGGNEKLFF
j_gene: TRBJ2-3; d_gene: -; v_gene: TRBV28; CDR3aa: CASSWRGPRRDF
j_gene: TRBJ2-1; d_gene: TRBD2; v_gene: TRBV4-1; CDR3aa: CASSQEVGTMGDEQFF
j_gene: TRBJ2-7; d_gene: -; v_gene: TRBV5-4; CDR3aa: CASSGGRSSYEQYF
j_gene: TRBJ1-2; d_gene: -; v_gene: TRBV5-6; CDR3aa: CASSLTKSSRGLYGYTF
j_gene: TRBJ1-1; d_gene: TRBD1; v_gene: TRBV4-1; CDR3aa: CASSQFGTGNTEAFF
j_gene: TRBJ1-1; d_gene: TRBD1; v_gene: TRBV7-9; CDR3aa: CASSLLRGGQDEAFF